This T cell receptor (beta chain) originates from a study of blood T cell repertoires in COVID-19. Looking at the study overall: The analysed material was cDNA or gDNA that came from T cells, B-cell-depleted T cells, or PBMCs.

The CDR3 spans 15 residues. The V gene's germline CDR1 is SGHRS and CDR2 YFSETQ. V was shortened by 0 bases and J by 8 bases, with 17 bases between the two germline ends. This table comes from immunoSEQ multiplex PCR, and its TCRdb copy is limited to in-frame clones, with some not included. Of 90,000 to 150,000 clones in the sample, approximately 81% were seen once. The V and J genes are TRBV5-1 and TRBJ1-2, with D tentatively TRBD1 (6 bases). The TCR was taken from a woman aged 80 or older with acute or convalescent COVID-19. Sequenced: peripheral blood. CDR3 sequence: CASSLAIGGEEGYTF. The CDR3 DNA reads TGCGCCAGCAGCTTGGCGATAGGGGGAGAAGAGGGCTACACCTTC.